Below are 17 T cell receptor beta chains sequenced from a single sample in a study of chemoradiotherapy in HPV16-positive cancers. Here immunoSEQ multiplex PCR was the method, and the copy in TCRdb shows in-frame clones only, minus some. Among fewer than 70,000 clones listed, around 90% were seen once. The sequences come from blood, collected from a patient who underwent chemoradiotherapy. The receptor set was obtained from a human donor with HPV-associated anogenital cancer.

The sample holds a few counts of this clone. The CDR3 region has the DNA TGTGCCAGCTCAGTCAGCACAAGGGGAGAGACCCAGTACTTC. This sequence encodes CASSVSTRGETQYF. The chain has TRBV18 and TRBJ2-5; maybe TRBD1 (5 bases). This CDR3 has 14 amino acids. V dropped 5 bases and J dropped 4 bases, with 14 bases sitting between them. The germline V gene has CDR1 KGHSH and CDR2 LQKENI.

The rearrangement uses TRBV7-9 and TRBJ2-4; TRBD1 aligns across 11 bases. From germline, CDR1 is SEHNR and CDR2 FQNEAQ (reference sequence). The CDR3 loop spans 15 amino acids. V trimming: 5 bases; J trimming: 5 bases; junction bases outside the gene matches: 5. For the CDR3, the DNA is TGTGCCAGCAGCCTGGGGACAGGGGGGCAAAACATTCAGTACTTC. Protein: CASSLGTGGQNIQYF.

The chain has TRBV9 and TRBJ2-1, with D hard to call. Per germline, CDR1 SGDLS and CDR2 YYNGEE. The CDR3 consists of 14 residues. Trimming pared 2 bases from V and 6 bases from J, leaving 12 bases between. This CDR3 is CASSVDGYANEQFF. CDR3 bases: TGTGCCAGCAGCGTCGACGGATACGCCAATGAGCAGTTCTTC.

This chain links TRBV4-3 with TRBJ1-6; no firm D call. V gave up 0 bases and J gave up 0 bases, with 6 bases separating them. The germline V gene has CDR1 LGHNA and CDR2 YSLEER. The CDR3 consists of 16 residues. CDR3 region: CASSQDRGSYNSPLHF. The DNA for the CDR3 is TGCGCCAGCAGCCAAGATCGGGGCTCCTATAATTCACCCCTCCACTTT.

This clone was seen once. V gene TRBV19 combines with J gene TRBJ2-1; D unclear. With 9 bases removed from V and 4 bases from J, the gap between germline ends came to 13 bases. CDR1 and CDR2 from the germline V gene are LNHDA and SQIVND (reference sequence). The CDR3 runs 13 residues. The DNA of the CDR3 is TGTGCCAGCGAAAAAAACAGTTACAATGAGCAGTTCTTC. It codes for CASEKNSYNEQFF.

The DNA of the CDR3 is TGTGCCAGCACCAATAGAACATTTAACACCGGGGAGCTGTTTTTT. Its translation is CASTNRTFNTGELFF. The chain employs TRBV5-4 and TRBJ2-2; D not certain. Trimming took 6 bases from V and 2 from J, leaving 14 bases between them. The CDR3 consists of 15 residues. Germline V gives CDR1 SGHNT, CDR2 YYREEE (reference sequence).

J is TRBJ2-7 and V is TRBV7-4; 9 bases match TRBD2. This CDR3 region has 18 residues. Germline V CDR1 and CDR2: SGHVT, SQSDAQ. V trimming: 2 bases; J trimming: 3 bases; junction bases outside the gene matches: 14. This CDR3 is CASSLPNPKREADYEQYF. In nucleotides, the CDR3 is TGTGCCAGCAGCTTACCTAACCCAAAGCGGGAGGCGGACTACGAGCAGTACTTC.

V and J are TRBV10-1 and TRBJ2-7; D might be TRBD2 (5 bases). From germline, CDR1 is WNHNN and CDR2 SYGVQD (reference sequence). V was shortened by 11 bases and J by 6 bases, with 14 bases between the two germline ends. The CDR3 runs 11 residues. CDR3 amino acids: CALEADFEQYF. As DNA, the CDR3 is TGCGCCCTCGAGGCGGACTTCGAGCAGTACTTC.

This clone came up once. The V call is TRBV5-8, the J call TRBJ2-7, with D perhaps TRBD2 (5 bases). The V end lost 2 bases, the J end lost 6 bases, and 9 bases lay between the germline ends. The CDR3 length is 12 residues. The germline V gene has CDR1 SGHTS and CDR2 YDEGEE. CDR3 coding DNA: TGTGCCAGCAGCTTTCCCGGGGTCGAGCAGTACTTC. As protein: CASSFPGVEQYF.

The J gene is TRBJ2-5, the V gene TRBV6-4; a weak D match, TRBD1 (6 bases). Germline V CDR1 and CDR2: MRHNA, SNTAGT. The CDR3 consists of 14 residues. V dropped 0 bases and J dropped 3 bases, with 8 bases sitting between them. CDR3: CASSDSGQKETQYF. CDR3 DNA: TGTGCCAGCAGTGACTCGGGACAAAAAGAGACCCAGTACTTC.

The V and J genes are TRBV9 and TRBJ2-4; maybe TRBD2 (5 bases). This CDR3 is 16 amino acids long. Germline V CDR1 and CDR2: SGDLS, YYNGEE. V was clipped by 1 base and J by 4 bases, with 15 bases between them. CDR3 protein: CASSVSASPGKNIQYF. The CDR3 DNA is TGTGCCAGCAGCGTATCGGCTAGCCCGGGTAAAAACATTCAGTACTTC.

This chain uses TRBV7-9 with TRBJ1-1; D perhaps matches TRBD1 (6 bases). Trimming cost V 5 bases and J 2 bases, with 21 bases left between them. The length of the CDR3 is 17 residues. Germline CDR1 SEHNR, CDR2 FQNEAQ (reference sequence). This chain's CDR3 is CASSPGQSLTFNTEAFF. Here the CDR3 DNA reads TGTGCCAGCAGCCCCGGACAGTCCCTAACTTTTAACACTGAAGCTTTCTTT.

This clone was recorded only once. The J gene is TRBJ2-2, the V gene TRBV4-3; the D gene is possibly TRBD2 (5 bases). CDR1 and CDR2 (germline): LGHNA, YSLEER. The CDR3 has 14 residues. V lost 0 bases, J lost 6 bases, and 8 bases lay in between. CDR3 sequence (DNA): TGCGCCAGCAGCCAAGAAGCAGCGGCCGGGGAGCTGTTTTTT. Translation: CASSQEAAAGELFF.

The chain uses TRBV25-1 and TRBJ2-3; 15 nucleotides align to TRBD2. The CDR3 runs 17 residues. V dropped 11 bases and J dropped 4; count of bases not matched to a gene: 13. CDR1 and CDR2 (germline): MGHDK, SYGVNS. The CDR3 DNA reads TGTGCCTCTTCAGGACTAGCGGGAGGGCCTGGTGCAGATACGCAGTATTTT. This sequence encodes CASSGLAGGPGADTQYF. The whole variable domain, remainder taken from reference TRBV25-1 and TRBJ2-3, is EADIYQTPRYLVIGTGKKITLECSQTMGHDKMYWYQQDPGMELHLIHYSYGVNSTEKGDLSSESTVSRIRTEHFPLTLESARPSHTSQYLCASSGLAGGPGADTQYFGPGTRLTVL.

This clone was counted a single time. The rearrangement uses TRBV7-2 and TRBJ1-1; 7 bases match TRBD1. The CDR3 contains 14 residues. V lost 5 bases, J lost 7 bases, and 10 bases stayed unmatched. Germline loops: CDR1 SGHTA, CDR2 FQGNSA. Here the CDR3 reads CASSPGQVRGEAFF. The DNA of the CDR3 is TGTGCCAGCAGCCCCGGACAGGTTCGAGGTGAAGCTTTCTTT.

V gene TRBV6-6 combines with J gene TRBJ1-5; D unresolved. The V and J ends lost 5 bases and 0 bases respectively, with 11 bases between them. This CDR3 comprises 15 residues. Germline assignment: CDR1 MNHNY and CDR2 SVGAGI (reference sequence). The CDR3 loop is CASSRRSDSNQPQHF. In nucleotides, the CDR3 is TGTGCCAGCAGTCGTCGATCAGATAGCAATCAGCCCCAGCATTTT.

The genes are TRBV30 and TRBJ2-1, with TRBD2 matching 11 bases. The CDR3 sequence is 15 residues long. CDR1 and CDR2 from the germline V gene are GTSNPN and SVGIG (reference sequence). J gave up 9 bases and V 1 base, and 8 bases lay outside the gene matches. The DNA of the CDR3 is TGTGCCTGGAGTGCTTGGGGGCTAGCGGGAGGTGAGCAGTTCTTC. It specifies CAWSAWGLAGGEQFF.